These 17 T cell receptor beta chains came from one sample sequenced in a study of T cells after yellow fever vaccination. In TCRdb, the 5' RACE reads were re-called with MiXCR into one record per CDR3 protein. The table lists a few hundred thousand distinct CDR3 sequences, less than 20% of them singletons. The sequences come from PBMCs, collected about 5 days after the first yellow fever vaccination. All receptors derive from a man aged 18 to 29 who received the YFV17D yellow fever vaccine.

The rearrangement links TRBV4-3 to TRBJ2-1; 7 bases align to TRBD2. This CDR3 is built from 14 residues. V lost 4 bases, J lost 8 bases, and 8 bases stayed unmatched. Germline assignment: CDR1 LGHNA and CDR2 YSLEER. CDR3: CASSLSGIHDEQFF. The CDR3 DNA follows: TGCGCCAGCAGCCTGAGCGGGATACACGATGAGCAGTTCTTC.

This clonotype was counted only a few times. The J gene is TRBJ2-3, the V gene TRBV5-1; 9 nucleotides agree with TRBD2. Germline V CDR1 and CDR2: SGHRS, YFSETQ. The CDR3 length is 15 residues. V was pared by 6 bases and J by 4 bases, with 9 bases of the junction left unmatched. The CDR3 is CASIRGGGAADTQYF. DNA of the CDR3: TGCGCCAGCATCCGGGGCGGGGGGGCGGCAGATACGCAGTATTTT.

This clonotype was seen a few times. The chain carries TRBV10-1 and TRBJ2-1; D perhaps matches TRBD2 (6 bases). Trimming pared 2 bases from V and 3 bases from J, leaving 20 bases between. Germline V CDR1 and CDR2: WNHNN, SYGVQD (reference sequence). The CDR3 is 18 amino acids. For the CDR3, the DNA is TGCGCCAGCAGTGAGGCCCGCGGGGCAGGGAAAAACTACAATGAGCAGTTCTTC. Protein sequence: CASSEARGAGKNYNEQFF.

The chain carries TRBV5-1 and TRBJ2-5, with D possibly being TRBD1 (6 bases). Germline V gene sequence: CDR1 SGHRS, CDR2 YFSETQ. The CDR3 length is 15 residues. V was cut by 4 bases and J by 1 base, with 14 bases left in between. The CDR3 region has the DNA TGCGCCAGCAGCAACCTTAGGGGGAGCCAAGAGACCCAGTACTTC. Amino acid sequence: CASSNLRGSQETQYF.

There are a few counts of this clonotype. The genes are TRBV6-1 and TRBJ1-1; a weak D match, TRBD1 (6 bases). V lost 4 bases and J 6 bases, leaving 12 bases between the germline ends. The CDR3 runs to 13 residues. Looked up from germline, CDR1 is MNHNS and CDR2 is SASEGT. CDR3 protein: CASSVGGLPEAFF. CDR3 DNA: TGTGCCAGCAGTGTAGGGGGGCTGCCTGAAGCTTTCTTT.

This chain uses TRBV4-1 with TRBJ1-2; 7 bases are a match to TRBD1. The CDR3 totals 16 residues. Trimming took 1 base from V and 8 from J; bases not matched to a gene: 13. The germline gives CDR1 MGHRA, CDR2 YSYEKL. The CDR3 here is CASSQALQGPRRGYTF. In DNA, the CDR3 is TGCGCCAGCAGCCAAGCTTTACAGGGGCCTCGGCGGGGCTACACCTTC.

The chain joins TRBV20-1 to TRBJ1-5; D possibly corresponds to TRBD1 (6 bases). Trimming left V 5 bases short and J 1 base short, with 9 bases between. CDR1 and CDR2 from the germline V gene are DFQATT and SNEGSKA (reference sequence). CDR3 size: 13 residues. The CDR3 DNA is TGCAGTGCTCTCGACAGGAGCAATCAGCCCCAGCATTTT. Encoded protein: CSALDRSNQPQHF.

This clonotype has only a few counts. V and J are TRBV10-3 and TRBJ2-3; D may correspond to TRBD1 or TRBD2 (5 bases each). The length of the CDR3 is 13 residues. The V gene lost 2 bases and the J gene lost 2 bases, with 5 bases spanning the gap. CDR1 and CDR2 (germline): ENHRY, SYGVKD. The chain's CDR3 is CAISEGTTDTQYF. The CDR3 DNA is TGTGCCATCAGTGAGGGGACCACAGATACGCAGTATTTT.

The rearrangement joins TRBV2 to TRBJ2-3; 10 bases align to TRBD2. Germline CDR1 SNHLY, CDR2 FYNNEI. There are 15 residues in the CDR3. V trimming: 5 bases; J trimming: 1 base; junction bases outside the gene matches: 3. The CDR3 loop is CASSKTSGGTDTQYF. The CDR3 DNA follows: TGTGCCAGCAGTAAAACTAGCGGGGGCACAGATACGCAGTATTTT.

The chain joins TRBV4-1 to TRBJ2-1; 8 positions agree with TRBD2. J was trimmed by 6 bases and V by 3 bases; bases with no gene match: 7. The CDR3 extends over 15 amino acids. Per the germline V gene, CDR1 is MGHRA and CDR2 is YSYEKL. CDR3 region: CASSHDAGTSNEQFF. The CDR3 DNA follows: TGCGCCAGCAGCCACGACGCCGGGACTAGCAATGAGCAGTTCTTC.

This clonotype was seen only a few times. The rearrangement links TRBV9 to TRBJ2-1; 11 nucleotides agree with TRBD2. This CDR3 spans 18 amino acids. The germline gives CDR1 SGDLS, CDR2 YYNGEE. V lost 0 bases and J lost 5; bases outside the gene matches: 10. This chain's CDR3 is CASSVAASGGSTNNEQFF. The CDR3 region has the DNA TGTGCCAGCAGCGTAGCGGCTAGCGGGGGGTCAACTAACAATGAGCAGTTCTTC. The full variable domain, rest sourced from reference TRBV9 and TRBJ2-1, is DSGVTQTPKHLITATGQRVTLRCSPRSGDLSVYWYQQSLDQGLQFLIQYYNGEERAKGNILERFSAQQFPDLHSELNLSSLELGDSALYFCASSVAASGGSTNNEQFFGPGTRLTVL.

The rearrangement links TRBV4-2 to TRBJ2-3; 11 bases map to TRBD2. Germline values: CDR1 LGHNA, CDR2 YNFKEQ. The CDR3 runs 17 residues. Trimming cost V 3 bases and J 2 bases; bases outside gene matches: 7. Here the CDR3 reads CASSQNLAGGTTDTQYF. CDR3 nucleotides: TGTGCCAGCAGCCAGAATCTAGCGGGGGGTACCACAGATACGCAGTATTTT.

The chain has TRBV7-9 and TRBJ2-7, with TRBD1 identical over 10 bases. Germline trimming cut 1 base from V and 6 bases from J; bases unmatched to any gene: 9. CDR3 size: 16 residues. Germline CDR1 is SEHNR and CDR2 is FQNEAQ (reference sequence). Written as DNA, the CDR3 is TGTGCCAGCAGCTTAGTCTTGACAGGGGGCGCATCCGAGCAGTACTTC. The encoded protein is CASSLVLTGGASEQYF. The variable domain in full, completed from reference TRBV7-9 and TRBJ2-7, reads DTGVSQNPRHKITKRGQNVTFRCDPISEHNRLYWYRQTLGQGPEFLTYFQNEAQLEKSRLLSDRFSAERPKGSFSTLEIQRTEQGDSAMYLCASSLVLTGGASEQYFGPGTRLTVT.

The V gene is TRBV12-3 or TRBV12-4, the J gene TRBJ2-7, with 8 bases that match TRBD2. J gave up 0 bases and V 2 bases, and 3 bases lay outside the gene matches. The CDR3 is made up of 15 amino acids. CDR3 loop: CASSLRAGVSYEQYF. In DNA form, the CDR3 reads TGTGCCAGCAGTTTAAGAGCGGGGGTCTCCTACGAGCAGTACTTC.

J is TRBJ1-5 and V is TRBV19, with D uncertain. CDR1 and CDR2 from the germline V gene are LNHDA and SQIVND (reference sequence). This CDR3 is 14 amino acids long. Deletions cut 4 bases from V and 9 bases from J, with 16 bases between. This chain's CDR3 is CASSKEGGSRPQHF. Written as DNA, the CDR3 is TGTGCCAGTAGTAAAGAGGGTGGATCCAGGCCCCAGCATTTT.

This chain joins TRBV4-3 and TRBJ2-3; a possible D gene is TRBD1 (5 bases). From germline, CDR1 is LGHNA and CDR2 YSLEER. V was trimmed by 0 bases and J by 1 base, leaving 11 bases between them. This CDR3 has 16 residues. CDR3 loop: CASSQDHRIGTDTQYF. In nucleotides, the CDR3 is TGCGCCAGCAGCCAAGACCACAGGATAGGCACAGATACGCAGTATTTT.

This clonotype has just a few counts. The chain combines TRBV7-2 with TRBJ2-1, with TRBD2 matching over 8 bases. The junction had 9 bases not matched to a gene; V was cut back by 5 bases and J by 3 bases. This CDR3 has 16 residues. CDR1 SGHTA and CDR2 FQGNSA come from the germline V gene. CDR3 residues: CASSPPGGGIYNEQFF. DNA of the CDR3: TGTGCCAGCAGCCCACCTGGCGGGGGGATCTACAATGAGCAGTTCTTC.